Listed here are 15 T cell receptor beta chains from one sample, sequenced in a study of vaccination effects on CD4 cells after COVID-19. Culturing for 10 to 11 days preceded CD4+ T cell isolation. According to PCR results, the person was infected with SARS-CoV-2 between March and December 2020. Two-dose vaccination with either BNT162b2 or mRNA-1273 was given to the participants. The antigens of these receptors remain unknown. TCRdb's table, derived via immunoSEQ multiplex PCR, lists solely in-frame clones and lacks some. The table records tens of thousands of clones, around three quarters of them present only once. This specimen was CD4+ T cells from PBMCs cultured without peptide, taken after COVID-19 vaccination. The receptors come from a human donor who had a prior SARS-CoV-2 infection.

The rearrangement links TRBV10-3 to TRBJ1-1; weak D call: TRBD1 (6 bases). Between the trimmed V and J ends, which lost 8 bases and 4 bases, there was a span of 14 bases. The CDR3 has 13 residues. Germline V gives CDR1 ENHRY, CDR2 SYGVKD. CDR3 nucleotide sequence: TGTGCCATCGGGGCAGGGGATGGCACTGAAGCTTTCTTT. It specifies CAIGAGDGTEAFF.

This clone was seen a handful of times. This rearrangement joins TRBV27 to TRBJ2-7; D is perhaps TRBD2 (5 bases). The CDR3 contains 13 residues. In germline, CDR1 is MNHEY, CDR2 SMNVEV (reference sequence). Trimming pared 6 bases from V and 3 bases from J, leaving 12 bases between. CDR3 loop: CASRAGDYYEQYF. DNA of the CDR3: TGTGCCAGCAGGGCAGGTGACTACTACGAGCAGTACTTC.

This sequence joins TRBV16 and TRBJ2-1, with a possible D match to TRBD1 (6 bases). The CDR3 is 13 amino acids. Germline CDR1 is KGHSY and CDR2 is FQNENV. V lost 6 bases and J 8 bases, leaving 14 bases between the germline ends. This chain's CDR3 is CASSPGAIHEQFF. CDR3 nucleotides: TGTGCCAGCAGTCCAGGGGCTATCCATGAGCAGTTCTTC.

This clone has just a few counts. V is TRBV4-2 and J is TRBJ1-4, with 8 bases fitting TRBD1. CDR1 and CDR2 from the germline V gene are LGHNA and YNFKEQ. The CDR3 totals 13 residues. Trimming removed 0 bases from V and 12 bases from J; junction bases left unmatched: 3. DNA for the CDR3: TGTGCCAGCAGCCAAGACCCGGACAGGGAACTGTTTTTT. It yields the protein CASSQDPDRELFF.

V is TRBV4-2 and J is TRBJ2-7; TRBD2 matches 7 bases. The V gene end was trimmed by 4 bases and the J gene end by 5 bases; junction bases not matched to a gene: 11. This CDR3 has 15 residues. Germline values: CDR1 LGHNA, CDR2 YNFKEQ. The CDR3 loop reads CASSLVGREFNEQYF. The CDR3 coding sequence is TGTGCCAGCAGCCTCGTCGGGCGGGAGTTCAACGAGCAGTACTTC.

This sequence joins TRBV5-4 and TRBJ2-7; D is unresolved. The germline V and J ends were trimmed by 1 base and 2 bases, with 10 bases remaining between them. Looked up from germline, CDR1 is SGHNT and CDR2 is YYREEE (reference sequence). The CDR3 extends over 14 amino acids. CDR3 protein: CASSLFYLPYEQYF. CDR3 coding DNA: TGTGCCAGCAGCTTGTTCTACCTTCCCTACGAGCAGTACTTC.

The V call is TRBV2, the J call TRBJ2-2; maybe TRBD2 (6 bases). The CDR3 runs 16 residues. V shed 1 base and J shed 0 bases, with 9 bases lying between them. Germline CDR1 SNHLY, CDR2 FYNNEI. CDR3 in DNA: TGTGCCAGCAGTGAAGTTAGCGGATCGAACACCGGGGAGCTGTTTTTT. Its protein product is CASSEVSGSNTGELFF.

The chain is built from TRBV10-3 and TRBJ2-3, with D unclear. CDR1 is ENHRY, CDR2 SYGVKD, per germline. The CDR3 runs to 18 residues. The ends were cut back, 1 base at V and 2 bases at J, with 19 bases in the middle. The CDR3 bases are TGTGCCATCAGTGAGTTCACTCCGGGCAGCTTCTCCACAGATACGCAGTATTTT. This encodes CAISEFTPGSFSTDTQYF.

In its sample, this clone was seen once. The gene calls are TRBV5-4 and TRBJ2-2; tentative D call: TRBD2 (5 bases). Germline assignment: CDR1 SGHNT and CDR2 YYREEE (reference sequence). The ends were cut back, 5 bases at V and 3 bases at J, with 17 bases in the middle. The CDR3 covers 16 residues. The CDR3 is CASRPRESGDTGELFF. Here the CDR3 DNA reads TGTGCCAGCAGACCTCGGGAATCGGGCGACACCGGGGAGCTGTTTTTT.

V usage is TRBV23-1 and J usage is TRBJ1-3; 8 bases are shared with TRBD1. TRBV23-1 is an ORF, and what it does is uncertain. Trimming removed 11 bases from V and 1 base from J; junction bases left unmatched: 10. The CDR3 contains 15 residues. This CDR3 reads CACGGQVESGNTIYF. In DNA, the CDR3 is TGCGCCTGTGGGGGACAGGTCGAATCTGGAAACACCATATATTTT.

There are a few counts of this clone. The chain joins TRBV6-1 to TRBJ1-2; the match to TRBD1 covers 7 bases. The V and J ends lost 2 bases and 8 bases, in that order; junction bases with no gene match: 5. The CDR3 length is 13 residues. Germline loops: CDR1 MNHNS, CDR2 SASEGT. The CDR3 sequence is CASSEYRDRGYTF. CDR3 DNA: TGTGCCAGCAGTGAATACAGGGACAGAGGCTACACCTTC.

This clone was recorded once. V gene TRBV9 combines with J gene TRBJ2-5; TRBD2 matches 7 bases. The J segment lost 3 bases and the V segment lost 4 bases, leaving 6 bases of the junction unmatched. The length of the CDR3 is 14 residues. Germline values: CDR1 SGDLS, CDR2 YYNGEE. The CDR3 region is CASSSGLAEETQYF. CDR3 nucleotides: TGTGCCAGCAGCTCGGGGCTAGCGGAAGAGACCCAGTACTTC.

The gene calls are TRBV7-8 and TRBJ1-1; tentatively, D is TRBD1 (6 bases). V was cut by 4 bases and J by 0 bases, with 6 bases left in between. CDR3 length: 13 residues. CDR1 is SGHVS and CDR2 is FQNEAQ in the germline V gene. CDR3 in amino acids: CASSWTVNTEAFF. The CDR3 coding sequence is TGTGCCAGCAGCTGGACAGTGAACACTGAAGCTTTCTTT.

The rearrangement links TRBV5-1 to TRBJ2-1; TRBD2 matches 7 bases. CDR3 size: 14 residues. Per the germline V gene, CDR1 is SGHRS and CDR2 is YFSETQ. V lost 4 bases, J lost 2 bases, and 3 bases stayed unmatched. CDR3 sequence (DNA): TGCGCCAGCAGCCTGGGGGGGGCCTACAATGAGCAGTTCTTC. Translating gives CASSLGGAYNEQFF.

This chain joins TRBV5-6 and TRBJ2-2, with 10 bases aligning to TRBD2. The V segment lost 6 bases and the J segment 6 bases; nucleotides outside the gene matches: 5. Per the germline V gene, CDR1 is SGHDT and CDR2 is YYEEEE. The CDR3 is 14 amino acids. The CDR3 here is CASILAGVAGELFF. The CDR3, as DNA: TGTGCCAGCATTCTAGCGGGGGTTGCCGGGGAGCTGTTTTTT. Combining the CDR3 with reference TRBV5-6 and TRBJ2-2 gives the whole variable domain DAGVTQSPTHLIKTRGQQVTLRCSPKSGHDTVSWYQQALGQGPQFIFQYYEEEERQRGNFPDRFSGHQFPNYSSELNVNALLLGDSALYLCASILAGVAGELFFGEGSRLTVL.